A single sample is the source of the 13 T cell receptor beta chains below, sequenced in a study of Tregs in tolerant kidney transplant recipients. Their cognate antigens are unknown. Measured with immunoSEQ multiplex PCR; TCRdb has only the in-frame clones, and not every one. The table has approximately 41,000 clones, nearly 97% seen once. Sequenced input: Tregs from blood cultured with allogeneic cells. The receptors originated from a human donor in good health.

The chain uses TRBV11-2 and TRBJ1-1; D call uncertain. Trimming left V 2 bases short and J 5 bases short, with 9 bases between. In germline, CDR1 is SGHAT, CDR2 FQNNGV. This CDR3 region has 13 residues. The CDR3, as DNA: TGTGCCAGCAGCTTATCGGGTAAAACTGAAGCTTTCTTT. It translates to CASSLSGKTEAFF.

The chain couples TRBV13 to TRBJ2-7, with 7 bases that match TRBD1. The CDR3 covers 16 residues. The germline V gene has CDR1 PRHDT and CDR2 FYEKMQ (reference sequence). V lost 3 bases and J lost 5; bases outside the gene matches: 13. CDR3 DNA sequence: TGTGCCAGCAGCTTCGCCACAGGGGAAGTACTGGACGAGCAGTACTTC. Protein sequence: CASSFATGEVLDEQYF.

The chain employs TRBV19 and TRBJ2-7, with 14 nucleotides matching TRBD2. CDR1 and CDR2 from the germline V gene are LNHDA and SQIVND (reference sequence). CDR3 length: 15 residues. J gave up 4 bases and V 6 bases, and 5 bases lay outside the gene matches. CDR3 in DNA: TGTGCCAGTAGGAGGACTAGCGGGAGGTTATACGAGCAGTACTTC. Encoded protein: CASRRTSGRLYEQYF.

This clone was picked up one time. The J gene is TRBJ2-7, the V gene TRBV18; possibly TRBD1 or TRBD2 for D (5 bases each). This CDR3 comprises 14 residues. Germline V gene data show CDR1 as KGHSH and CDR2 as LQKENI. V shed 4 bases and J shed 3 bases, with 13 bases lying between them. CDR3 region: CASSLSGADYEQYF. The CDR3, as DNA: TGTGCCAGCTCACTATCCGGGGCGGACTACGAGCAGTACTTC.

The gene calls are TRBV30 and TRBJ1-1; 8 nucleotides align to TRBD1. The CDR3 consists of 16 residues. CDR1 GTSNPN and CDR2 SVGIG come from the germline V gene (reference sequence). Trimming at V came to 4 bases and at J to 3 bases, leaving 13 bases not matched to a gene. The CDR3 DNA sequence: TGTGCCTGGACCAGGGTGCGACAGACAGGGGACACTGAAGCTTTCTTT. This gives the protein CAWTRVRQTGDTEAFF.

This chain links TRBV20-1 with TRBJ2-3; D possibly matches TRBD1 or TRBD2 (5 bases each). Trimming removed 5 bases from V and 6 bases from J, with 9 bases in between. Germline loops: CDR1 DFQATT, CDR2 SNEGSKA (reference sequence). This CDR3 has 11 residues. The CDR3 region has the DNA TGCAGTGCTGGGGGATCGGATACGCAGTATTTT. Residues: CSAGGSDTQYF.

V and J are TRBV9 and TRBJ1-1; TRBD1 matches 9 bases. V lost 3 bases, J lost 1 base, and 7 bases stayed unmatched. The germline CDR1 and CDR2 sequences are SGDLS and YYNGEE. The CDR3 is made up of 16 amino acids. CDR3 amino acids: CASSGRQGVGNTEAFF. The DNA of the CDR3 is TGTGCCAGCAGCGGAAGACAGGGGGTGGGGAACACTGAAGCTTTCTTT.

The CDR3 DNA is TGTGCCAGCAGCCAGGGGACTAGGTTCAGTTCCCTCCAAGAGACCCAGTACTTC. Amino acid sequence: CASSQGTRFSSLQETQYF. The rearrangement joins TRBV14 to TRBJ2-5; 8 nucleotides agree with TRBD2. CDR3 length: 18 amino acids. With 3 bases clipped from V and 1 base from J, the junction kept 13 bases outside the gene matches. Germline CDR1 is SGHDN and CDR2 is FVKESK.

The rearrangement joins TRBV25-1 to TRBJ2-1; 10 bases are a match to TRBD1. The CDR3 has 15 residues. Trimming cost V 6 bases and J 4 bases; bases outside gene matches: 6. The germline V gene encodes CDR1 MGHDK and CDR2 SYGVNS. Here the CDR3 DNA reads TGTGCCAGCAGGAAACCGGGACAGGGGTACAATGAGCAGTTCTTC. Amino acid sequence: CASRKPGQGYNEQFF.

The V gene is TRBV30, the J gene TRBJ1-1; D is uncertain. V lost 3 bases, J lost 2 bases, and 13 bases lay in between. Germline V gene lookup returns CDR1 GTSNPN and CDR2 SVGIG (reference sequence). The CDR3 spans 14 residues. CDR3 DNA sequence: TGTGCCTGGAGGGGGAGAACCCCAAACACTGAAGCTTTCTTT. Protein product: CAWRGRTPNTEAFF.

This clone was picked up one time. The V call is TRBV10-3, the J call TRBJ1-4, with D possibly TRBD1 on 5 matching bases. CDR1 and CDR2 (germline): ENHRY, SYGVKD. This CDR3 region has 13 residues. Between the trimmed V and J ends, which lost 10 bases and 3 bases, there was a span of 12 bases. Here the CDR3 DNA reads TGTGCCAGCTCCAGGGTGGCTAATGAAAAACTGTTTTTT. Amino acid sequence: CASSRVANEKLFF.

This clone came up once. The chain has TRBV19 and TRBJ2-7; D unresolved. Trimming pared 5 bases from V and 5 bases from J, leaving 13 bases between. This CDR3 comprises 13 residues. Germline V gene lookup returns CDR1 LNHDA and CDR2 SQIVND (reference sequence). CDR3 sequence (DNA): TGTGCCAGTAGTCCCCAGTATTTGGACGAGCAGTACTTC. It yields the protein CASSPQYLDEQYF.

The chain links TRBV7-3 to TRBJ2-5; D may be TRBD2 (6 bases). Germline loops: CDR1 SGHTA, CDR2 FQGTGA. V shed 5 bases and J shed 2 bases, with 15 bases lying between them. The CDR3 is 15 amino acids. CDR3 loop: CASSVMGLPQETQYF. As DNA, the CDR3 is TGTGCCAGCAGCGTGATGGGACTTCCTCAAGAGACCCAGTACTTC.